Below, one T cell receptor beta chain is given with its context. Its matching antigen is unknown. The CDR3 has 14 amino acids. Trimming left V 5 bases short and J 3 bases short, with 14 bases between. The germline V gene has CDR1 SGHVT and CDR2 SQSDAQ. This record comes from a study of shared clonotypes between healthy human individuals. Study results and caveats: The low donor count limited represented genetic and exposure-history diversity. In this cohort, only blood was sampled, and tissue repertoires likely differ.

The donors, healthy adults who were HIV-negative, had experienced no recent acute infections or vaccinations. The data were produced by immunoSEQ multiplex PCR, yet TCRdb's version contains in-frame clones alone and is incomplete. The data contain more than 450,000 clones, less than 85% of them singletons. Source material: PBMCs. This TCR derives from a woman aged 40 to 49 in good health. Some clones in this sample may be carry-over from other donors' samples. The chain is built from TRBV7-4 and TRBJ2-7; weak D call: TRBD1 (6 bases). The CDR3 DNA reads TGTGCCAGCAGCCATCGACAGGTGAACTACGAGCAGTACTTC. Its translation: CASSHRQVNYEQYF.